This is a list of T cell receptor beta chains from one sample in a study of CD8 T cells in ankylosing spondylitis. TCRdb itself ran the 5' RACE reads through MiXCR, one entry per CDR3 protein. Counted here are about 540,000 distinct CDR3 sequences, about 13% occurring once; the ten biggest clones make up 6.8%. Material: blood, either unsorted or a sorted T cell fraction (not recorded which). The receptors originated from a male donor with ankylosing spondylitis. Both conserved end residues are part of each CDR3. The order of the fields is clone size, D gene, V gene, J gene, CDR3 length, CDR3 protein, CDR3 DNA. A D gene is named only where the DNA matches it firmly. For some rows the clone size is stated as once, few or many, or as a class when expanded; others skip it.

>many|NA|TRBV5-1|TRBJ2-2|13
CASSGAGTGELFF
TGCGCCAGCAGCGGCGCAGGGACCGGGGAGCTGTTTTTT
>few|TRBD1|TRBV7-9|TRBJ2-1|14
CASRAGTAYNEQFF
TGTGCCAGCAGGGCCGGGACAGCTTACAATGAGCAGTTCTTC
>NA|NA|TRBV2|TRBJ1-2|13
CASSGGRNYGYTF
TGTGCCAGCAGTGGGGGGCGGAACTATGGCTACACCTTC
>NA|TRBD2|TRBV6-2/TRBV6-3|TRBJ2-7|17
CASQPPYPGTSAYEQYF
TGTGCCAGCCAGCCTCCATATCCCGGGACTAGCGCCTACGAGCAGTACTTC
>many|NA|TRBV5-1|TRBJ1-1|14
CASRTGLQNTEAFF
TGCGCCAGCAGAACCGGCTTGCAGAACACTGAAGCTTTCTTT
>many|NA|TRBV28|TRBJ1-1|15
CASSHPRSLNTEAFF
TGTGCCAGCAGCCACCCTCGTTCGTTGAACACTGAAGCTTTCTTT
>few|NA|TRBV4-1|TRBJ2-2|15
CASSLSNINTGELFF
TGCGCCAGCAGCCTATCGAATATCAACACCGGGGAGCTGTTTTTT
>few|NA|TRBV5-1|TRBJ2-1|17
CASSAQGRSAYYNEQFF
TGCGCCAGCAGCGCACAGGGCCGGAGTGCGTACTACAATGAGCAGTTCTTC
>many|NA|TRBV3-1|TRBJ2-7|14
CASSQTGFPDEQYF
TGTGCCAGCAGCCAAACAGGGTTTCCCGACGAGCAGTACTTC
>many|TRBD1|TRBV7-2|TRBJ1-5|15
CASSRLTGGDQPQHF
TGTGCCAGCAGCCGTCTTACAGGGGGCGATCAGCCCCAGCATTTT